This T cell receptor beta chain came from a study of T cells in Graves' hyperthyroidism and ophthalmopathy. The PBMCs were sourced from fresh peripheral blood (about 9.6 ml). Many counts were recorded for this clonotype. Amplified TCR beta CDR3 regions derived from RNA transcripts. HTBI primers were the set used in a first-round RT-PCR of the TCR CDR3. TCRdb reprocessed the multiplex PCR reads with MiXCR, giving one entry per CDR3 protein. The sample records around 600,000 distinct CDR3 sequences, approximately 14% being singletons. The sequence was collected from a woman aged 18-29 years with Graves' ophthalmopathy. The sequenced material came from blood.

CDR3 nucleotides: TGTGCCAGCAGTGAGGTGGAGTTTTGGGGGGCCTGGGAGACCCAGTACTTC. Translation: CASSEVEFWGAWETQYF. The chain uses TRBV6-1 and TRBJ2-5, with D perhaps given as TRBD1 or TRBD2 (6 bases each). The CDR3 consists of 17 residues. The V end lost 3 bases, the J end lost 5 bases, and 22 bases lay between the germline ends. Germline V gives CDR1 MNHNS, CDR2 SASEGT.